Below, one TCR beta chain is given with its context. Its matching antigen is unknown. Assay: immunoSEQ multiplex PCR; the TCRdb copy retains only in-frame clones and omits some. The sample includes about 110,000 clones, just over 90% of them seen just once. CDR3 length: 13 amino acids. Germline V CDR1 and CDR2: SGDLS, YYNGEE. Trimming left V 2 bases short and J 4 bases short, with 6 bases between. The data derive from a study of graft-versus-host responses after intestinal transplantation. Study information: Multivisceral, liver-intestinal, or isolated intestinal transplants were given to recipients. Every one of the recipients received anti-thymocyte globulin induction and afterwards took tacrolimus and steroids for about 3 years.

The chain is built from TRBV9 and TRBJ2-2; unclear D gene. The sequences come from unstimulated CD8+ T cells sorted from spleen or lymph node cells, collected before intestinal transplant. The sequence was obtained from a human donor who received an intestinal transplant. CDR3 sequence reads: CASSVSGTGELFF. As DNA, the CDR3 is TGTGCCAGCAGCGTTTCGGGCACCGGGGAGCTGTTTTTT.